This T cell receptor beta chain comes out of a study of cytomegalovirus exposure and HLA in healthy donors. It was with 60 Vbeta and 13 Jbeta primers that the PCR ran. Using immunoSEQ multiplex PCR, the repertoire was profiled, and TCRdb retains in-frame clones only, with some absent. Of 150,000 to 200,000 clones listed, around 85% were seen once; the top ten hold 1.5% to 2%. These donors counted as nominally healthy when sampled, but unrecorded immune exposures were likely. This CDR3 is built from 17 residues. Germline V gives CDR1 MDHEN, CDR2 SYDVKM. Between the trimmed V and J ends, which lost 3 bases and 5 bases, there was a span of 22 bases.

The receptor was isolated from a man between 18 and 35 years old in good health and CMV-seronegative. Sequencing was done on a sample of PBMCs. The chain combines TRBV28 with TRBJ1-1, with a tentative D call TRBD1 (6 bases). CDR3 DNA sequence: TGTGCCAGCAGTTTGGGTCCGTTCCTAAGGGGGGGTACTGAAGCTTTCTTT. The encoded protein is CASSLGPFLRGGTEAFF.